The entry that follows covers one TCR beta chain sequence. The antigen this receptor binds is unknown. No much larger clone exists at a distance of one base, and base qualities are not known. These data originate in a study of T cell responses to AZD1222 COVID-19 vaccine (dated by TCRdb to about 2021). Study-wide context: AZD1222 recipients given second doses at about 4 weeks or at about 12 weeks were pooled, since spike-specific TCR depth and breadth were not found to differ between the two schedules. TCR sequencing covered over 230 trial participants: 200 to 220 given two doses of AZD1222 and some 25 given two doses of MenACWY control vaccine. Enrollment into the trials was organized by age into subgroups of 18-55, 56-69 and 70-plus years, and those subgroups contained around 150, 28 and 57 TCR-sequenced participants, respectively. Results the study describes overall, beyond this receptor: Nearly half of unique spike-specific TCRs reportedly recognized epitopes outside regions mutated in the B.1.351 and B.1.1.7 variants. Because no day 14 peak-response samples were available, repertoires were characterized only after the peak T cell response. A significant rise in spike-specific TCR breadth and depth was observed after two AZD1222 doses relative to day 0 and relative to MenACWY recipients. Most participants were white British and females outnumbered males, and the authors suggested that clonal diversity may have been underestimated. In the small 56-69-year group, the increase in depth fell short of significance, most likely because of low power. CD4 TCRs associated with the vaccine covered the entire spike protein, and the dominant responses were in regions 160-218 and 743-854. Conclusions about previously exposed vaccinees were limited because only a handful of AZD1222 recipients were SARS-CoV-2 seropositive at baseline.

According to the study, the label for this sample's time point signals: baseline before first vaccination. Vaccinee samples were obtained from the UK trials COV001 and COV002, which included a single-blind randomized controlled phase 2/3 trial of AZD1222 (ChAdOx1 nCoV-19) in healthy adults. For TCRbeta chain sequencing, PBMC samples were collected from trial participants at day 0 and at day 28 after the second dose. The CDR3 regions of human TCRbeta chains were analyzed by immunosequencing. Concerning the study's data processing: TCRs in the repertoires were matched against a reference library of SARS-CoV-2-specific TCRs that had been generated with the MIRA antigen-specificity platform. Breadth was defined as the fraction of unique TCRs that were SARS-CoV-2-associated. Depth was defined as the fraction of total T cells that were SARS-CoV-2-associated. Using the MIRA data, every spike-specific TCR was mapped to the spike region that the TCR reacted to and assigned to either a CD4 or a CD8 class. Log10-transformed breadth and depth values were compared by one-way ANOVA with Sidak's multiple comparisons tests. The source is immuneACCESS, and TCRdb retained only in-frame sequences with V and J called. Part of the clones is not carried over; for the studies checked, unresolved V genes explain less than half of this, and the remainder is unexplained. The V and J calls and clone size come from that table; D and trimming were worked out from the DNA. The sample yields 120,000 to 150,000 clones; under 95% were counted once. The top ten constitute under 2% of the sample.

From cysteine to phenylalanine, the CDR3 is 15 amino acids long. The only DNA kept is the CDR3, 45 bases in frame from the first base. CDR1 KGHSH and CDR2 LQKENI were looked up in the germline V gene. The V and J ends are trimmed by 6 bases and 1 base, leaving 16 bases between them. This receptor chain uses TRBV18 and TRBJ2-7; TRBD1 is perhaps the D gene, given 8 matching bases. This TCR was sampled from an adult in good health. The sequences come from peripheral blood, collected on day 0 of AZD1222 vaccination. Here the CDR3 is given as CASSEDRGGSYEQYF. The sequenced DNA: TGTGCCAGCTCGGAAGACAGGGGAGGGTCCTACGAGCAGTACTTC.